This T cell receptor beta chain was sequenced during a study of blood T cell repertoires in COVID-19. Study-level information: Specimens from acute and convalescent COVID-19 originated in the United States, Italy and Spain.

As concerns this clone: Different DNA sequences within this sample yield the same CDR3.

CDR1 and CDR2 from the germline V gene are SGHRS and YFSETQ. The CDR3 loop spans 13 amino acids. V lost 4 bases, J lost 5 bases, and 12 bases lay in between. Adults between roughly 18 and 89 years of age took part from 20 to 25 US areas. Cohorts were determined from participant-reported clinical history. Profiled with immunoSEQ multiplex PCR; TCRdb holds only in-frame clones, not every one. The data show 250,000 to 300,000 clones, about nine tenths seen once. The rearrangement joins TRBV5-1 to TRBJ1-1, with D unresolved. The sequenced sample was PBMCs or T cells enriched from blood (not recorded which). This TCR derives from a woman aged 40 to 50 who had recovered from COVID-19. This CDR3 is CASSPGGGTEAFF. CDR3 DNA: TGCGCCAGCAGCCCGGGAGGCGGGACTGAAGCTTTCTTT.